This T cell receptor beta chain was profiled in a study of blood T cell repertoires in COVID-19. In the study overall: The samples span acute and convalescent COVID-19 from the United States, Italy and Spain.

CDR1 and CDR2 from the germline V gene are SGHAT and FQNNGV. Trimming cost V 0 bases and J 1 base, with 6 bases left between them. The CDR3 has 14 amino acids. Seattle participants joined during active infection and were tracked over time. As processed by the authors: Reference gene primers were amplified, and this amplification served to estimate nucleated cell counts. Some clones are missing from TCRdb's copy, which holds only in-frame ones; the method was immunoSEQ multiplex PCR. Clonal size and the V and J genes are those of that table, whereas D and trimming came from the DNA. This sample carries around 250,000 clones, 90% of them seen once, and the ten largest clones take under 2.5%.

The clonotype comes from an older woman with COVID-19, enrolled during active disease. The sample consisted of peripheral blood. The rearrangement uses TRBV11-2 and TRBJ1-1; D unclear. The CDR3: CASSLDTRNTEAFF. For the CDR3, the DNA is TGTGCCAGCAGCTTAGATACTCGGAACACTGAAGCTTTCTTT.